This TCR beta chain was identified in a study of regulatory T cells in long-lasting Graves disease. Time point noted: persistent/refractory GD, antithyroid drugs over 5 years with positive TRAb. From PBMCs, RNA was extracted and then used to make the TCR library. CDR3 length: 16 residues. Per the germline V gene, CDR1 is MNHEY and CDR2 is SVGEGT. V dropped 8 bases and J dropped 0 bases, with 16 bases sitting between them. HTBI primers from iRepertoire and Arm-PCR of CDR3 regions yielded the TCR beta libraries. Using its own MiXCR run on the multiplex PCR reads, TCRdb lists one record per CDR3 protein. The sample shows roughly 450,000 distinct CDR3 sequences, 20% to 25% of them seen only once. In its sample, this clonotype was seen many times. Its antigen is not known. Whole-study findings and limits: Among samples with persistent disease, TRBV28, TRBJ1-2 and TRBJ2-5 were favored.

The sample in question was peripheral blood mononuclear cells (PBMCs), obtained when the disease was refractory, from a patient treated with antithyroid drugs. The source is a female donor with Graves disease. This chain joins TRBV6-2 or TRBV6-3 and TRBJ1-4; no definite D call. The CDR3 reads CASRDPSGPTNEKLFF. CDR3 bases: TGTGCCAGCCGAGACCCTTCAGGACCAACTAATGAAAAACTGTTTTTT.